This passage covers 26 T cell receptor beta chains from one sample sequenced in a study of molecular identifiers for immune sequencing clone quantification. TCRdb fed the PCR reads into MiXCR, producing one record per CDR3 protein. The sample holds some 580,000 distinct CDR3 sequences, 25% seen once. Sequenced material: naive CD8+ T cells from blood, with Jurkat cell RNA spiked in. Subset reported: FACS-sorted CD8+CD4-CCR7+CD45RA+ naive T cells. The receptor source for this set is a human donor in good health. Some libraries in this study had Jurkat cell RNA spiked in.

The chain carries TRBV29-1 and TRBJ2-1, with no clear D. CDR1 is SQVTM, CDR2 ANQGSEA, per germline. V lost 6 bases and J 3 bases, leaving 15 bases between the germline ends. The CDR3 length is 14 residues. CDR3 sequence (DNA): TGCAGCGTGGAAACGGGTAGGCACTACAATGAGCAGTTCTTC. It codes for CSVETGRHYNEQFF.

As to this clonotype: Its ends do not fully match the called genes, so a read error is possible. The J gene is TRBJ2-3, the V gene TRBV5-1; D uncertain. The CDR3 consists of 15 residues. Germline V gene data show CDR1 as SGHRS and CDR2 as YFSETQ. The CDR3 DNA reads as TGCGCCAGCGGCTTGGACGGGTACCTCACAGATACGCAGTATTTT. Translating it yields CASGLDGYLTDTQYF.

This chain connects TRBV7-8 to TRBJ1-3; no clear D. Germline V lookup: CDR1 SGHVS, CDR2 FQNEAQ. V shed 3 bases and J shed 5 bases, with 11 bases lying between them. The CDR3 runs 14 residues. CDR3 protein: CASSLPGNRNTIYF. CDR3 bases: TGTGCCAGCAGCTTGCCGGGGAATAGAAACACCATATATTTT.

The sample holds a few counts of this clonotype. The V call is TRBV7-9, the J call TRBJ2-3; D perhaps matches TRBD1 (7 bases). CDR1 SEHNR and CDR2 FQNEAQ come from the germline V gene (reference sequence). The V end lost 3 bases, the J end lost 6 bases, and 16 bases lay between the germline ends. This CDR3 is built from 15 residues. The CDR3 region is CASSLGQSGDDTQYF. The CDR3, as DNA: TGTGCCAGCAGCTTGGGACAGTCGGGGGACGATACGCAGTATTTT.

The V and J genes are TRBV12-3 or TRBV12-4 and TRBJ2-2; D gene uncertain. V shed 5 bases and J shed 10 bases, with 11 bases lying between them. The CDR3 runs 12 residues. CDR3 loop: CASSPMAVELFF. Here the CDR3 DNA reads TGTGCCAGCAGTCCAATGGCCGTGGAGCTGTTTTTT.

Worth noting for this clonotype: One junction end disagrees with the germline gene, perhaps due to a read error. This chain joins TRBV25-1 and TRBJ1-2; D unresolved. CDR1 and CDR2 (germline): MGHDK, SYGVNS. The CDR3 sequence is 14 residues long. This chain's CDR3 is CVSSEYVRNYGYTF. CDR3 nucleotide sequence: TGTGTCAGCAGTGAATACGTCAGGAACTATGGCTACACCTTC.

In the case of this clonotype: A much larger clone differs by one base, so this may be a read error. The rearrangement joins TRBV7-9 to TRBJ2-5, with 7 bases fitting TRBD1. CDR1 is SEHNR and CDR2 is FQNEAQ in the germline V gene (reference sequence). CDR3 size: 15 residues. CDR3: CASSFLTGSQETQHF. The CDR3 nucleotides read TGTGCCAGCAGCTTTTTGACAGGGTCGCAAGAGACCCAGCACTTC.

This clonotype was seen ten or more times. In DNA form, the CDR3 reads TGTGCCAGCTCACCAGACGACTCCATCACAGATACGCAGTATTTT. This encodes CASSPDDSITDTQYF. The rearrangement joins TRBV18 to TRBJ2-3, with D unresolved. Trimming cost V 2 bases and J 2 bases, with 11 bases left between them. Germline V lookup: CDR1 KGHSH, CDR2 LQKENI. The CDR3 sequence is 15 residues long.

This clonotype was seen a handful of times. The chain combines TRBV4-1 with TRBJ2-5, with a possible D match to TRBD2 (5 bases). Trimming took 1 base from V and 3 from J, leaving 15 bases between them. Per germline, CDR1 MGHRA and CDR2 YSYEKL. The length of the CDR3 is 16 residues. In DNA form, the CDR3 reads TGCGCCAGCAGCCAAGTGGTGTCGGGGAAAAAAGAGACCCAGTACTTC. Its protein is CASSQVVSGKKETQYF.

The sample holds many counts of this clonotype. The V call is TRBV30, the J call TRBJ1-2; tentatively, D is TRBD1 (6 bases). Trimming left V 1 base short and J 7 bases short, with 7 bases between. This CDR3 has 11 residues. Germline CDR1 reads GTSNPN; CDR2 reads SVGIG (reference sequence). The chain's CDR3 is CAWSAGAGYTF. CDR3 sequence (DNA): TGTGCCTGGAGTGCAGGGGCTGGCTACACCTTC.

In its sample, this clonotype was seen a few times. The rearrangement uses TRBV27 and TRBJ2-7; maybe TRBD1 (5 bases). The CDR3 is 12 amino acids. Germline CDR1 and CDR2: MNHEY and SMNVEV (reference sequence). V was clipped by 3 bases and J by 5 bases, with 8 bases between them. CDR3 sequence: CASSFPGHEQYF. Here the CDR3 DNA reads TGTGCCAGCAGTTTTCCAGGGCACGAGCAGTACTTC.

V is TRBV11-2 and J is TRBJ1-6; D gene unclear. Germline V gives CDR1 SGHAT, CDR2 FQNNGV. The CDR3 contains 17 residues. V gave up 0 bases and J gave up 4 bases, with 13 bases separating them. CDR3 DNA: TGTGCCAGCAGCTTAGACGTTCCTCTGAGGTATAATTCACCCCTCCACTTT. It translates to CASSLDVPLRYNSPLHF.

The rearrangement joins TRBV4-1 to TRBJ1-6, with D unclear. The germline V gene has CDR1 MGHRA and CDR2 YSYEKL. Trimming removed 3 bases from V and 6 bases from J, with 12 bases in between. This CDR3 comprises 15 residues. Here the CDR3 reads CASSHAPPGNSPLHF. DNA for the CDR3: TGCGCCAGCAGCCATGCCCCCCCTGGTAATTCACCCCTCCACTTT.

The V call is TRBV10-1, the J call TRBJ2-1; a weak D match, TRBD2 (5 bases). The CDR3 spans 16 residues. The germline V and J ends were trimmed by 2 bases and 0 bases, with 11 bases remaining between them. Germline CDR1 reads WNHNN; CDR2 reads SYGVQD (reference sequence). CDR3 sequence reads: CASSELETNSYNEQFF. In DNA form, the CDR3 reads TGCGCCAGCAGTGAGCTTGAGACTAACTCCTACAATGAGCAGTTCTTC.

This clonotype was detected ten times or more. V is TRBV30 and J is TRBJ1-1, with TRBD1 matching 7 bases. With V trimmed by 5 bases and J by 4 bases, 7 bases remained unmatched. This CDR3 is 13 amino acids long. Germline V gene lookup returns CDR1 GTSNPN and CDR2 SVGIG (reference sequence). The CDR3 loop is CAWDRTGGTEAFF. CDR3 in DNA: TGTGCCTGGGATAGGACAGGTGGCACTGAAGCTTTCTTT.

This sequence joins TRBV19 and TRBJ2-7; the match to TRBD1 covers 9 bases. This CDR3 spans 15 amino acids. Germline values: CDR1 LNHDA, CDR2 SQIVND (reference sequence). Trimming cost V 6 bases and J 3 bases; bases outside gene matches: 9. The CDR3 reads CASSPGTGLFYEQYF. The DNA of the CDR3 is TGTGCCAGTAGCCCCGGGACAGGGCTTTTCTACGAGCAGTACTTC. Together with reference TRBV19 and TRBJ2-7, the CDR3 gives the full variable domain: DGGITQSPKYLFRKEGQNVTLSCEQNLNHDAMYWYRQDPGQGLRLIYYSQIVNDFQKGDIAEGYSVSREKKESFPLTVTSAQKNPTAFYLCASSPGTGLFYEQYFGPGTRLTVT.

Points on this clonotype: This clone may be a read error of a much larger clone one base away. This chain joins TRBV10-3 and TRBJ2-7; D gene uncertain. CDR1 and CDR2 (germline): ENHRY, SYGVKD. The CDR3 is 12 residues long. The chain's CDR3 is CAISENSYEQCF. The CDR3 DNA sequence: TGTGCCATCAGTGAAAACAGCTACGAGCAGTGCTTC.

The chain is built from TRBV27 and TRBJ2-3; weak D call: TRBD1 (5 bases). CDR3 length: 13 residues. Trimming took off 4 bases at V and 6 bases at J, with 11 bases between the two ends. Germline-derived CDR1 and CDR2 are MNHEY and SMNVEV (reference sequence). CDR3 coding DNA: TGTGCCAGCAGTTCCAGGGCCAAGGATACGCAGTATTTT. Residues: CASSSRAKDTQYF.

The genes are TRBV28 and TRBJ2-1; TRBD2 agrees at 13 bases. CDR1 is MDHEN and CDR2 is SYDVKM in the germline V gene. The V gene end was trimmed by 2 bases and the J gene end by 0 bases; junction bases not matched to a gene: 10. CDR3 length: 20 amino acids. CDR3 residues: CASSLPGTSGAVGSYNEQFF. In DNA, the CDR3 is TGTGCCAGCAGTTTACCCGGGACTAGCGGGGCAGTGGGCTCCTACAATGAGCAGTTCTTC.

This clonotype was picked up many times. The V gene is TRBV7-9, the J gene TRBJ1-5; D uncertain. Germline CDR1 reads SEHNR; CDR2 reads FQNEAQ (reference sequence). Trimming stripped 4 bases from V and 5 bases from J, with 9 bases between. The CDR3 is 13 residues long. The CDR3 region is CASSSLRDQPQHF. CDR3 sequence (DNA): TGTGCCAGCAGCTCCTTACGGGATCAGCCCCAGCATTTT. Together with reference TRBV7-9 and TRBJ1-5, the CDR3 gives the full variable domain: DTGVSQNPRHKITKRGQNVTFRCDPISEHNRLYWYRQTLGQGPEFLTYFQNEAQLEKSRLLSDRFSAERPKGSFSTLEIQRTEQGDSAMYLCASSSLRDQPQHFGDGTRLSIL.

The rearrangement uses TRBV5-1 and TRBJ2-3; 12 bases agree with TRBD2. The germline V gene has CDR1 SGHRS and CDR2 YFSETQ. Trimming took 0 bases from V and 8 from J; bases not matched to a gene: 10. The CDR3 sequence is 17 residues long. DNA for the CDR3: TGCGCCAGCAGCTTGGACCCTAGCGGGGGGGCTGGAGGTACGCAGTATTTT. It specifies CASSLDPSGGAGGTQYF.

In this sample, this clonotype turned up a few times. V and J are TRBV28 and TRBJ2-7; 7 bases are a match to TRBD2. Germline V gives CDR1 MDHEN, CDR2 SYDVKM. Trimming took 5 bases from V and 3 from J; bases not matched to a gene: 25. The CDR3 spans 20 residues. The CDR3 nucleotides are TGTGCCAGCAGTACTCAAACTAGCGCAACATACATCCATTTGGGCTACGAGCAGTACTTC. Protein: CASSTQTSATYIHLGYEQYF.

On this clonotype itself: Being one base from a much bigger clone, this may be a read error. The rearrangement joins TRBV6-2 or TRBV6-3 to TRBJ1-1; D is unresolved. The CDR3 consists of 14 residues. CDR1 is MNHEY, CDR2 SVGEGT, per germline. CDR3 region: CASSVSRMNTEALF. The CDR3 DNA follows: TGTGCCAGCAGTGTCAGCCGTATGAACACTGAAGCTCTCTTT.

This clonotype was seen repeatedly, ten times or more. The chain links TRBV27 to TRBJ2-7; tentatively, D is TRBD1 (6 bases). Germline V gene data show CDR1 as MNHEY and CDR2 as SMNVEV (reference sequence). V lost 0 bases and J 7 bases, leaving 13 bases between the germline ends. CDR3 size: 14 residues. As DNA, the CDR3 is TGTGCCAGCAGTTTATCTAATCAGGGGCGGGAGCAGTACTTC. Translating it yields CASSLSNQGREQYF.

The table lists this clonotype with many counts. CDR3 sequence: CASSPEVLFEQYF. The CDR3 DNA reads as TGTGCCAGCAGCCCCGAAGTGTTGTTTGAGCAGTACTTC. This chain joins TRBV7-2 and TRBJ2-7; D not resolved. The CDR3 has 13 residues. CDR1 and CDR2 from the germline V gene are SGHTA and FQGNSA. V gave up 5 bases and J gave up 7 bases, with 15 bases separating them.

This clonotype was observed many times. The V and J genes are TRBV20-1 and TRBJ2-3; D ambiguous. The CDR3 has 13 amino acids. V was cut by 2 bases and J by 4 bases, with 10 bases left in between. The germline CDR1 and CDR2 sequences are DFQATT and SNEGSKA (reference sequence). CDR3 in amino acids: CSARSSRADTQYF. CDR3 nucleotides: TGCAGTGCTAGATCCAGTAGGGCAGATACGCAGTATTTT.